A single sample is the source of the 11 T cell receptor beta chains below, sequenced in a study of beta chain features in type 1 diabetes. Study conclusions and caveats: Moderately but significantly shorter TCRB CDR3s were found in Type 1 diabetes patients in all four CD4+ subsets.

Expressed TCRB transcripts were sequenced after all isolated RNA was converted to cDNA. Profiling relied on immunoSEQ multiplex PCR, and the TCRdb table lists in-frame clones only, not all of them. The repertoire holds a few hundred thousand clones, with around 10% as singletons. For these receptors, no antigen is known. What was sequenced was central memory CD4+ T cells from blood. Receptors originate from a man in his thirties or forties with type 1 diabetes.

The V call is TRBV19, the J call TRBJ1-1, with D possibly being TRBD1 (5 bases). The CDR3 sequence is 15 residues long. Trimming took off 5 bases at V and 6 bases at J, with 19 bases between the two ends. CDR1 LNHDA and CDR2 SQIVND come from the germline V gene (reference sequence). CDR3 in amino acids: CASSPSDVRGAEAFF. CDR3 in DNA: TGTGCCAGTAGTCCGTCGGACGTGAGAGGGGCTGAAGCTTTCTTT.

There are many counts of this clone. Other DNA sequences in this specimen translate into the identical CDR3. The chain joins TRBV2 to TRBJ2-5; D not certain. CDR1 is SNHLY and CDR2 is FYNNEI in the germline V gene. The CDR3 is 11 residues long. The V and J ends lost 6 bases and 5 bases respectively, with 7 bases between them. The CDR3 here is CASSELETQYF. Here the CDR3 DNA reads TGTGCCAGCAGCGAGCTGGAGACCCAGTACTTC.

The chain has TRBV7-3 and TRBJ1-6; D remains unclear. Germline V gives CDR1 SGHTA, CDR2 FQGTGA. The CDR3 runs 14 residues. The V end lost 6 bases, the J end lost 7 bases, and 13 bases lay between the germline ends. For the CDR3, the DNA is TGTGCCAGCAGTCTGGACGGAGGAAATTCACCCCTCCACTTT. Translating it yields CASSLDGGNSPLHF. Together with reference TRBV7-3 and TRBJ1-6, the CDR3 gives the full variable domain: GAGVSQTPSNKVTEKGKYVELRCDPISGHTALYWYRQSLGQGPEFLIYFQGTGAADDSGLPNDRFFAVRPEGSVSTLKIQRTERGDSAVYLCASSLDGGNSPLHFGNGTRLTVT.

This clone occurred a few times. The rearrangement uses TRBV7-9 and TRBJ1-2; D ambiguous. The CDR3 consists of 13 residues. CDR1 and CDR2 from the germline V gene are SEHNR and FQNEAQ (reference sequence). The V and J ends lost 1 base and 13 bases respectively, with 16 bases between them. CDR3 bases: TGTGCCAGCAGCTTAGAAAACAGCCAGGCGGGCACCTTC. It encodes CASSLENSQAGTF.

The CDR3 DNA sequence: TGTGCCAGCAGCTTGGACACCTCCTACGAGCAGTACTTC. Its translation is CASSLDTSYEQYF. V usage is TRBV7-2 and J usage is TRBJ2-7; a weak D match, TRBD1 (5 bases). CDR3 length: 13 residues. The germline gives CDR1 SGHTA, CDR2 FQGNSA. V lost 3 bases, J lost 0 bases, and 6 bases lay in between.

This clone was seen only a few times. V usage is TRBV4-1 and J usage is TRBJ2-7; 8 nucleotides agree with TRBD1. There are 15 residues in the CDR3. J was trimmed by 6 bases and V by 1 base; bases with no gene match: 8. The germline CDR1 and CDR2 sequences are MGHRA and YSYEKL. CDR3 residues: CASSQGTGQYGEQYF. The CDR3, as DNA: TGCGCCAGCAGCCAAGGGACAGGGCAGTATGGCGAGCAGTACTTC.

The chain carries TRBV10-3 and TRBJ2-3, with D possibly called TRBD1 or TRBD2 (5 bases each). CDR3 length: 16 amino acids. Deletions cut 4 bases from V and 1 base from J, with 15 bases between. Per germline, CDR1 ENHRY and CDR2 SYGVKD. CDR3 coding DNA: TGTGCCATCAGTGTTTATGGGGCGCGGGGCACAGATACGCAGTATTTT. This codes for CAISVYGARGTDTQYF.

The chain couples TRBV15 to TRBJ2-3; D is ambiguous. The CDR3 spans 12 residues. Between the trimmed V and J ends, which lost 6 bases and 3 bases, there was a span of 7 bases. Germline CDR1 and CDR2: LNHNV and YYDKDF (reference sequence). CDR3 residues: CATRAGTDTQYF. The DNA of the CDR3 is TGTGCCACCAGAGCTGGGACAGATACGCAGTATTTT. The variable domain in full, completed from reference TRBV15 and TRBJ2-3, reads DAMVIQNPRYQVTQFGKPVTLSCSQTLNHNVMYWYQQKSSQAPKLLFHYYDKDFNNEADTPDNFQSRRPNTSFCFLDIRSPGLGDTAMYLCATRAGTDTQYFGPGTRLTVL.

The chain recombines TRBV6-1 with TRBJ1-1; 11 positions match TRBD1. V trimming: 3 bases; J trimming: 6 bases; junction bases outside the gene matches: 3. CDR3 size: 14 residues. Germline assignment: CDR1 MNHNS and CDR2 SASEGT. The CDR3: CASSDPGQGAEAFF. The CDR3 coding sequence is TGTGCCAGCAGTGACCCGGGACAGGGGGCTGAAGCTTTCTTT.

This clone was counted only a few times. This chain uses TRBV27 with TRBJ1-5; possibly TRBD1 for D (5 bases). The CDR3 runs to 13 residues. The germline V gene has CDR1 MNHEY and CDR2 SMNVEV (reference sequence). The V and J ends lost 8 bases and 5 bases respectively, with 13 bases between them. The CDR3 DNA is TGTGCCAGCGGGGGGGGATCGCATCAGCCCCAGCATTTT. Its translation: CASGGGSHQPQHF.

This clone was counted only a few times. The chain links TRBV5-4 to TRBJ2-7; 9 positions match TRBD1. This CDR3 region has 14 residues. CDR1 is SGHNT and CDR2 is YYREEE in the germline V gene (reference sequence). Trimming at V came to 2 bases and at J to 3 bases, leaving 3 bases not matched to a gene. CDR3 sequence (DNA): TGTGCCAGCAGCTTAGGGACAGGGAACTACGAGCAGTACTTC. This codes for CASSLGTGNYEQYF.